The clone carrying this T cell receptor (beta chain) was recorded a few times. Sequencing used immunoSEQ v3. Survey-level samples got 2 million to 2.5 million read pairs; deep-level samples got about 5-6.5 million. Measured with immunoSEQ multiplex PCR; TCRdb has only the in-frame clones, and not every one. The sample yields about 95,000 clones, 65% seen once. The entry originates in a study of TIL therapy for anti-PD-1-resistant metastatic lung cancer. About the study: Most patients had lung adenocarcinoma; several tumors were EGFR-mutant, two ALK-rearranged; half smoked currently or formerly.

Stated time point: pre-treatment sample, taken before nivolumab and TIL therapy. Tumor tissue came from excised metastases, mostly pleural nodules or supraclavicular lymph nodes. Adults with stage 4 NSCLC were enrolled in a phase I trial. Trimming removed 4 bases at V and 6 bases at J, with 11 bases between. Germline V CDR1 and CDR2: LNHDA, SQIVND (reference sequence). The CDR3 is 13 amino acids. Sequencing used tumor tissue, obtained at baseline. The receptor was isolated from a person between 25 and 80 years old with non-small cell lung cancer. The J gene is TRBJ2-3, the V gene TRBV19; no clear D gene. The CDR3 DNA reads as TGTGCCAGTAGTAGACGACATCTTGATACGCAGTATTTT. This sequence encodes CASSRRHLDTQYF.